The 5 T cell receptor beta chains below all came from one sample that was sequenced in a study of shared clonotypes between healthy human individuals. Sequencing was performed with immunoSEQ multiplex PCR; in TCRdb, only in-frame clones are kept and a portion is missing. The sample records about 2.4 million clones, 90% to 95% being singletons. The source material was naive CD4+ T cells from PBMCs. The subset denotes: CD45RA+ positively selected. The receptors come from a man between 18 and 35 years old in good health. Some clones in this sample may be carry-over from other donors' samples.

The genes are TRBV5-1 and TRBJ2-3, with 12 nucleotides matching TRBD2. This CDR3 is built from 17 residues. Germline V gives CDR1 SGHRS, CDR2 YFSETQ. J was trimmed by 4 bases and V by 1 base; bases with no gene match: 7. CDR3 coding DNA: TGCGCCAGCAGCTTGTCGACTAGCGGGAGAGGCGCAGATACGCAGTATTTT. It specifies CASSLSTSGRGADTQYF.

The chain has TRBV19 and TRBJ2-3; 12 bases are a match to TRBD2. From germline, CDR1 is LNHDA and CDR2 SQIVND (reference sequence). This CDR3 has 20 residues. Losses at the gene ends were 6 bases for V and 1 base for J; bases not matched to a gene: 17. DNA for the CDR3: TGTGCCAGTAGGAGCATCAGGCTAGCGGGAGGGCCATCGGGCACAGATACGCAGTATTTT. Residues: CASRSIRLAGGPSGTDTQYF.

The chain joins TRBV2 to TRBJ1-5; D unresolved. CDR1 is SNHLY and CDR2 is FYNNEI in the germline V gene. V shed 5 bases and J shed 3 bases, with 17 bases lying between them. The CDR3 contains 16 residues. The CDR3 DNA is TGTGCCAGCAGTCCCTTGGACCGAGCTAACAATCAGCCCCAGCATTTT. Translating it yields CASSPLDRANNQPQHF.

The chain is built from TRBV6-1 and TRBJ2-5; TRBD1 agrees at 11 bases. Germline V gene data show CDR1 as MNHNS and CDR2 as SASEGT. This CDR3 is 13 amino acids long. The junction had 0 bases not matched to a gene; V was cut back by 3 bases and J by 6 bases. CDR3 in DNA: TGTGCCAGCAGTGAGGACAGGGGGCAGACCCAGTACTTC. Protein sequence: CASSEDRGQTQYF.

This clone was counted only a few times. For the CDR3, the DNA is TGCGCCAGCAGCCCCGGTGTATATGGCAATCAGCCCCAGCATTTT. Its translation: CASSPGVYGNQPQHF. J is TRBJ1-5 and V is TRBV5-1, with D unclear. This CDR3 has 15 residues. V lost 4 bases to trimming and J lost 2 bases, with 13 bases between them. Looked up from germline, CDR1 is SGHRS and CDR2 is YFSETQ.